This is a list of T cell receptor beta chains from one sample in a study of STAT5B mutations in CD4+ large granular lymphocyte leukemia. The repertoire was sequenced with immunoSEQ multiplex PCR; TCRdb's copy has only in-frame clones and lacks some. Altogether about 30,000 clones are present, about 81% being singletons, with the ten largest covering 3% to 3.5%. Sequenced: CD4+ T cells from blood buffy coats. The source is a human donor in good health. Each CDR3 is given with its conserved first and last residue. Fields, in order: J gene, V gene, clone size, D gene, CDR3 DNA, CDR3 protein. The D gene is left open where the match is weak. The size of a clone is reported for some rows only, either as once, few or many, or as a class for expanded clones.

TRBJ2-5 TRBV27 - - TGTGCCAGCAGTTTCGGGAATGGGTACCAAGAGACCCAGTACTTC CASSFGNGYQETQYF
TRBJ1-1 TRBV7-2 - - TGTGCCAGCAGTCCCATTGGTCCTCAGTACCAAAACCTGAACACTGAAGCTTTCTTT CASSPIGPQYQNLNTEAFF
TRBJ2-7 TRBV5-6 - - TGTGCCAGCAGCTTGGATAATCGGGACGAGCAGTACTTC CASSLDNRDEQYF
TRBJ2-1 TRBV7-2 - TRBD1 TGTGCCAGCAGCTTAAAATTATCGACAGGGGGCTTTGAGCAGTTCTTC CASSLKLSTGGFEQFF
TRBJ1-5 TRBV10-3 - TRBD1 TGTGCCATCAGTGACCCCGACAGGGCTGGTCAGCCCCAGCATTTT CAISDPDRAGQPQHF
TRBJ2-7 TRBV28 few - TGTGCCAGCAGGCCCGGGGGCCGTTACGAGCAGTACTTC CASRPGGRYEQYF
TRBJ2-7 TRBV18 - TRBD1 TGTGCCAGCTCAGGGACAGCTGGAAACGAGCAGTACTTC CASSGTAGNEQYF
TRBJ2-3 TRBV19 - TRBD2 TGTGCCAGTAGTATTAAACGGACTAGCGGGCCTAGGGGCACAGATACGCAGTATTTT CASSIKRTSGPRGTDTQYF
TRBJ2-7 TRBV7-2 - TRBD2 TGTGCCAGCAGCTTAGAGGTTTGGCCTAGCGGGAGGCCACACTACGAGCAGTACTTC CASSLEVWPSGRPHYEQYF
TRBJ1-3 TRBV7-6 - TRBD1 TGTGCCAGCAGCTTAGAGTACAGGGGCTTTTCGGACTCTGGAAACACCATATATTTT CASSLEYRGFSDSGNTIYF
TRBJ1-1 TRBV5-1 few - TGCGCCAGCAGCCGGGAGGGAGGGTATCACACTGAAGCTTTCTTT CASSREGGYHTEAFF
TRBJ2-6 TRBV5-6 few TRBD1 TGTGCCAGCAGCCCCTGGACAGGAGCCGCCCGGGCCAACGTCCTGACTTTC CASSPWTGAARANVLTF
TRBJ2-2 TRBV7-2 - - TGTGCCAGCAGCCCCGGGCAGTATACCACCGGGGAGCTGTTTTTT CASSPGQYTTGELFF
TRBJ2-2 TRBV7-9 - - TGTGCCAGCAGCCTCGCCTGGCGGGGCGGGGAGCTGTTTTTT CASSLAWRGGELFF
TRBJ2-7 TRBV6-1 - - TGTGCCAGCAGTGAACAGGGGCCCCGCTACGAGCAGTACTTC CASSEQGPRYEQYF
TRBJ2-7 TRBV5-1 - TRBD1 TGCGCCAGCAGCTCGGGACAGGGTTATTCCTACGAGCAGTACTTC CASSSGQGYSYEQYF
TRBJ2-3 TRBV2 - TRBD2 TGTGCCAGCAGTGAATCTAGCGGGATAATGTATACGCAGTATTTT CASSESSGIMYTQYF
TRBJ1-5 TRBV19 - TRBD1 TGTGCCAGTAGTATAATTCGGGGACAGGGTCCTCAGCCCCAGCATTTT CASSIIRGQGPQPQHF
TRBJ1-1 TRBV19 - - TGTGCCAGTAGTACAGGACTCACGGAGACTGAAGCTTTCTTT CASSTGLTETEAFF
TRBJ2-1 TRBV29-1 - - TGCAGCGTTGAACCCCCAGTCCACTACAATGAGCAGTTCTTC CSVEPPVHYNEQFF
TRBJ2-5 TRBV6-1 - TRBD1 TGTGCCAGCAGTGACCCGGGACAGGGTTTTCAGTACTTC CASSDPGQGFQYF
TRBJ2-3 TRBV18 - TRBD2 TGTGCCAGCTCAGAAAGACTAGCGGGAGACAGAGATACGCAGTATTTT CASSERLAGDRDTQYF
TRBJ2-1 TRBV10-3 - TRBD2 TGTGCCATCAGTGAGTCCACTAGCGCGCAGTTCTTC CAISESTSAQFF
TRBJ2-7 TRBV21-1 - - TGTGCCAGCAGCAATCGGAATACTCCTCAGGGGACAGGGGGCCTCTACGAGCAGTACTTC CASSNRNTPQGTGGLYEQYF
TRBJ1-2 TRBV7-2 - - TGTGCCAGCAGCTTAGACGGAACTAACTATGGCTACACCTTC CASSLDGTNYGYTF
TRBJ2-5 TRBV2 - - TGTGCCAGCAGCGCCGGACAGTATCAAGAGACCCAGTACTTC CASSAGQYQETQYF
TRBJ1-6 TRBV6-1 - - TGTGCCAGCAGTGAGATCGCAGTTCCTCTCTCCAGTGTGAATTCACCCCTCCACTTT CASSEIAVPLSSVNSPLHF
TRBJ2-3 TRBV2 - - TGTGCCAGCAGTCCCAACACAGATACGCAGTATTTT CASSPNTDTQYF
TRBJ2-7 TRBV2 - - TGTGCCAGCTACGGGCAGGGTGAAAACTACGAGCAGTACTTC CASYGQGENYEQYF
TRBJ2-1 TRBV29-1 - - TGCAGCGTTGAAGAGGCAGTTCCGTTCTTC CSVEEAVPFF